One and the same sample provided the 19 T cell receptor beta chains below, sequenced in a study of T cell responses to AZD1222 COVID-19 vaccine. Sequencing was performed with immunoSEQ multiplex PCR; in TCRdb, only in-frame clones are kept and a portion is missing. This table holds around 100,000 clones, 70% to 90% found once. The sample in question was peripheral blood, obtained on day 0 of AZD1222 vaccination. These receptors were obtained from an adult in good health.

The chain combines TRBV28 with TRBJ2-7, with no clear D. Looked up from germline, CDR1 is MDHEN and CDR2 is SYDVKM. The CDR3 extends over 14 amino acids. V shed 3 bases and J shed 1 base, with 10 bases lying between them. The CDR3 region is CASSFVLGSYEQYF. In DNA, the CDR3 is TGTGCCAGCAGTTTTGTCCTGGGATCCTACGAGCAGTACTTC. The whole variable domain, filled in from reference TRBV28 and TRBJ2-7, reads DVKVTQSSRYLVKRTGEKVFLECVQDMDHENMFWYRQDPGLGLRLIYFSYDVKMKEKGDIPEGYSVSREKKERFSLILESASTNQTSMYLCASSFVLGSYEQYFGPGTRLTVT.

This clone appeared once. The rearrangement uses TRBV28 and TRBJ2-3, with TRBD2 identical over 9 bases. V trimming: 5 bases; J trimming: 3 bases; junction bases outside the gene matches: 3. Germline assignment: CDR1 MDHEN and CDR2 SYDVKM. The CDR3 contains 14 residues. In nucleotides, the CDR3 is TGTGCCAGCAGTCCTCTAGCGGGAACAGATACGCAGTATTTT. Encoded protein: CASSPLAGTDTQYF. Supplemented by reference TRBV28 and TRBJ2-3, the full variable domain reads DVKVTQSSRYLVKRTGEKVFLECVQDMDHENMFWYRQDPGLGLRLIYFSYDVKMKEKGDIPEGYSVSREKKERFSLILESASTNQTSMYLCASSPLAGTDTQYFGPGTRLTVL.

This clone was counted once. V and J are TRBV7-2 and TRBJ1-1, with D possibly being TRBD1 (6 bases). V was pared by 2 bases and J by 7 bases, with 11 bases between. The CDR3 spans 13 residues. Per germline, CDR1 SGHTA and CDR2 FQGNSA. The CDR3 spells CASSLWQGREAFF. CDR3 bases: TGTGCCAGCAGCTTATGGCAGGGGCGTGAAGCTTTCTTT. The variable domain in full, with the rest retrieved from reference TRBV7-2 and TRBJ1-1, is GAGVSQSPSNKVTEKGKDVELRCDPISGHTALYWYRQSLGQGLEFLIYFQGNSAPDKSGLPSDRFSAERTGGSVSTLTIQRTQQEDSAVYLCASSLWQGREAFFGQGTRLTVV.

This chain connects TRBV5-8 to TRBJ1-5; D may be TRBD1 (5 bases). The CDR3 is made up of 15 amino acids. Looked up from germline, CDR1 is SGHTS and CDR2 is YDEGEE. The germline V and J ends were trimmed by 0 bases and 4 bases, with 11 bases remaining between them. The CDR3 DNA reads as TGTGCCAGCAGCTTGGTCGGCAGGGTAAATCAGCCCCAGCATTTT. Translated: CASSLVGRVNQPQHF.

In its sample, this clone was seen a few times. The same CDR3 also results from other DNA sequences found in this sample. The CDR3 DNA follows: TGCAGCGTTGAATGGGGTCGGGACACTGAAGCTTTCTTT. The encoded protein is CSVEWGRDTEAFF. This chain uses TRBV29-1 with TRBJ1-1; no clear D. V lost 2 bases to trimming and J lost 3 bases, with 10 bases between them. Germline V gene data show CDR1 as SQVTM and CDR2 as ANQGSEA. The CDR3 runs to 13 residues.

This clone is termed medium-sized (0.01 to 0.1%). This rearrangement joins TRBV7-9 to TRBJ2-5; possibly TRBD1 for D (5 bases). CDR1 is SEHNR and CDR2 is FQNEAQ in the germline V gene (reference sequence). Trimming removed 6 bases at V and 5 bases at J, with 19 bases between. The CDR3 totals 15 residues. The CDR3 protein is CASRPKHRIGETQYF. In DNA form, the CDR3 reads TGTGCCAGCAGACCTAAACACAGGATCGGGGAGACCCAGTACTTC.

The chain carries TRBV15 and TRBJ1-1, with 8 bases aligning to TRBD1. V was clipped by 1 base and J by 0 bases; unmatched bases: 7. The CDR3 is 17 amino acids. The germline CDR1 and CDR2 sequences are LNHNV and YYDKDF (reference sequence). The CDR3 region has the DNA TGTGCCACCAGCAGAGGATTTGGGGGACAGGTGAACACTGAAGCTTTCTTT. This gives the protein CATSRGFGGQVNTEAFF.

The chain combines TRBV29-1 with TRBJ1-4; no reliable D call. The CDR3 runs to 13 residues. V shed 7 bases and J shed 3 bases, with 12 bases lying between them. Germline V lookup: CDR1 SQVTM, CDR2 ANQGSEA. Here the CDR3 reads CSGGKGANEKLFF. The CDR3 nucleotides are TGCAGCGGCGGGAAGGGAGCTAATGAAAAACTGTTTTTT.

The rearrangement links TRBV28 to TRBJ2-1; 7 bases line up with TRBD2. The V segment lost 1 base and the J segment 6 bases; nucleotides outside the gene matches: 9. The CDR3 runs 16 residues. Germline CDR1 and CDR2: MDHEN and SYDVKM. The CDR3 DNA is TGTGCCAGCAGTTTATCAGGGCTAGCGGACATCAATGAGCAGTTCTTC. It encodes CASSLSGLADINEQFF.

The chain combines TRBV4-3 with TRBJ2-7, with D possibly matching TRBD2 (6 bases). V was shortened by 0 bases and J by 1 base, with 10 bases between the two germline ends. CDR3 length equals 15 residues. CDR1 and CDR2 (germline): LGHNA, YSLEER. The DNA of the CDR3 is TGCGCCAGCAGCCAAGATAATGGAGGGTCCTACGAGCAGTACTTC. Protein sequence: CASSQDNGGSYEQYF.

The chain's CDR3 is CSVEDLGTSGTDTQYF. DNA for the CDR3: TGCAGCGTTGAAGACCTCGGGACTAGCGGGACAGATACGCAGTATTTT. The rearrangement links TRBV29-1 to TRBJ2-3; TRBD2 aligns across 12 bases. The V gene's germline CDR1 is SQVTM and CDR2 ANQGSEA. CDR3 length: 16 amino acids. V was clipped by 0 bases and J by 3 bases; unmatched bases: 4.

This chain connects TRBV27 to TRBJ1-1, with D uncertain. CDR1 is MNHEY and CDR2 is SMNVEV in the germline V gene (reference sequence). The length of the CDR3 is 13 residues. V lost 6 bases and J lost 2, with 10 bases in between. CDR3 DNA sequence: TGTGCCAGCAGGAGGTCGGTAAACACTGAAGCTTTCTTT. It translates to CASRRSVNTEAFF.

The gene calls are TRBV28 and TRBJ1-2; D remains ambiguous. The CDR3 length is 12 residues. V lost 6 bases, J lost 2 bases, and 7 bases lay in between. Looked up from germline, CDR1 is MDHEN and CDR2 is SYDVKM. The DNA of the CDR3 is TGTGCCAGCAGGGCGGTAAACTATGGCTACACCTTC. Translated, it gives CASRAVNYGYTF.

The DNA for the CDR3 is TGTGCCAGCAGCTTTCACTCTGACGGGGGTGGCTACACCTTC. Translating gives CASSFHSDGGGYTF. V gene TRBV7-2 combines with J gene TRBJ1-2, with a tentative D call TRBD1 (5 bases). V was clipped by 3 bases and J by 7 bases, with 15 bases between them. CDR3 length: 14 residues. Germline V gene data show CDR1 as SGHTA and CDR2 as FQGNSA.

The V call is TRBV14, the J call TRBJ2-1; the D gene is possibly TRBD1 (5 bases). CDR1 SGHDN and CDR2 FVKESK come from the germline V gene. V lost 3 bases to trimming and J lost 4 bases, with 7 bases between them. This CDR3 has 13 amino acids. CDR3 loop: CASSHAGYNEQFF. CDR3 sequence (DNA): TGTGCCAGCAGCCATGCAGGGTACAATGAGCAGTTCTTC. The full variable domain, its missing parts supplied by reference TRBV14 and TRBJ2-1, is EAGVTQFPSHSVIEKGQTVTLRCDPISGHDNLYWYRRVMGKEIKFLLHFVKESKQDESGMPNNRFLAERTGGTYSTLKVQPAELEDSGVYFCASSHAGYNEQFFGPGTRLTVL.

The V and J genes are TRBV4-1 and TRBJ1-5; perhaps TRBD1 as D (6 bases). There are 16 residues in the CDR3. Trimming cost V 1 base and J 2 bases, with 12 bases left between them. Germline CDR1 reads MGHRA; CDR2 reads YSYEKL. The CDR3 protein is CASSQARGAGNQPQHF. The DNA for the CDR3 is TGCGCCAGCAGCCAAGCACGGGGGGCTGGCAATCAGCCCCAGCATTTT.

The chain combines TRBV6-1 with TRBJ1-1; D is unresolved. From germline, CDR1 is MNHNS and CDR2 SASEGT. V was shortened by 0 bases and J by 1 base, with 6 bases between the two germline ends. The CDR3 has 14 residues. CDR3 residues: CASSEAEGNTEAFF. In DNA, the CDR3 is TGTGCCAGCAGTGAAGCGGAGGGGAACACTGAAGCTTTCTTT.

This clone was seen only once. The chain uses TRBV6-6 and TRBJ1-4; 9 bases are shared with TRBD1. Germline V gene lookup returns CDR1 MNHNY and CDR2 SVGAGI (reference sequence). The CDR3 totals 16 residues. V shed 7 bases and J 5 bases; nucleotides not matched to a gene: 11. This chain's CDR3 is CASTKTTGGVNEKLFF. DNA of the CDR3: TGTGCCAGCACAAAAACAACAGGGGGCGTGAATGAAAAACTGTTTTTT.

The chain is built from TRBV28 and TRBJ1-2, with a weak D call TRBD1 (5 bases). Germline CDR1 is MDHEN and CDR2 is SYDVKM. This CDR3 spans 13 amino acids. Trimming removed 2 bases at V and 7 bases at J, with 11 bases between. CDR3 protein: CASSLTTAFGYTF. In nucleotides, the CDR3 is TGTGCCAGCAGTTTAACGACAGCCTTTGGCTACACCTTC.